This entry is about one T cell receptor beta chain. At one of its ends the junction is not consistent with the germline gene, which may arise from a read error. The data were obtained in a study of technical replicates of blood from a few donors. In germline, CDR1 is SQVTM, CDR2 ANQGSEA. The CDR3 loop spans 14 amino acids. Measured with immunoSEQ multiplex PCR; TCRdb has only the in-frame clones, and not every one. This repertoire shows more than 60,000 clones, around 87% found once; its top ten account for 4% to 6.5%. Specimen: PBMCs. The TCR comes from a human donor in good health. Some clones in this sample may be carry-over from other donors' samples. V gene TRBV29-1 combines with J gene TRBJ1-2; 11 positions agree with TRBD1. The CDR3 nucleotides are TGCAGCGTCGAAGGGACAGGGGGTTTGAGGGGCTACACCTTC. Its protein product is CSVEGTGGLRGYTF.